These 25 T cell receptor beta chains came from one sample sequenced in a study of blood T cells in healthy people across ages. It was with a sample-barcoded 5' primer and a J-beta primer mix that a second PCR of about 6 to 12 cycles was run. TCRdb reanalysed the 5' RACE reads using MiXCR and keeps one entry per CDR3 protein. The sample contains some 750,000 distinct CDR3 sequences, approximately 21% of which appear only once. The sequencing input was blood. These receptors all stem from a man aged 65 to 85 in good health.

The chain recombines TRBV5-1 with TRBJ2-1, with TRBD2 matching 9 bases. Germline loops: CDR1 SGHRS, CDR2 YFSETQ. Losses at the gene ends were 1 base for V and 5 bases for J; bases not matched to a gene: 4. The CDR3 is made up of 15 amino acids. The CDR3: CASSLMASGNNEQFF. The CDR3 DNA reads as TGCGCCAGCAGCTTGATGGCTAGCGGGAACAATGAGCAGTTCTTC. The entire variable domain, with the rest obtained from reference TRBV5-1 and TRBJ2-1, is as follows: KAGVTQTPRYLIKTRGQQVTLSCSPISGHRSVSWYQQTPGQGLQFLFEYFSETQRNKGNFPGRFSGRQFSNSRSEMNVSTLELGDSALYLCASSLMASGNNEQFFGPGTRLTVL.

This clonotype showed up just a few times. This chain links TRBV11-3 with TRBJ2-3; TRBD1 agrees at 8 bases. Germline CDR1 reads SGHNT; CDR2 reads YENEEA. Trimming cost V 0 bases and J 7 bases; bases outside gene matches: 9. The CDR3 length is 16 residues. The CDR3 here is CASSLESAGGRNTQYF. In nucleotides, the CDR3 is TGTGCCAGCAGCTTAGAATCGGCAGGGGGCAGGAATACGCAGTATTTT.

This clonotype was recorded a few times. The gene calls are TRBV6-6 and TRBJ2-6; no reliable D call. Germline loops: CDR1 MNHNY, CDR2 SVGAGI (reference sequence). V lost 0 bases and J lost 0, with 12 bases in between. CDR3 length equals 18 residues. The CDR3 DNA is TGTGCCAGCAGTTACTCGAGGTGGAGAGTCTCTGGGGCCAACGTCCTGACTTTC. This codes for CASSYSRWRVSGANVLTF.

The chain carries TRBV5-5 and TRBJ1-2; maybe TRBD1 (5 bases). Germline V gene data show CDR1 as SGHKS and CDR2 as YYEKEE (reference sequence). V was clipped by 5 bases and J by 4 bases, with 18 bases between them. CDR3 size: 15 residues. CDR3 in DNA: TGTGCCAGCAGTTTCGGGGGTTCCAGCGGCTATGGCTACACCTTC. It codes for CASSFGGSSGYGYTF.

This clonotype was found a few times. The chain recombines TRBV11-2 with TRBJ2-5; 10 bases fit TRBD2. The V and J ends lost 5 bases and 5 bases, in that order; junction bases with no gene match: 8. Germline-derived CDR1 and CDR2 are SGHAT and FQNNGV. This CDR3 is built from 15 residues. The CDR3 nucleotides are TGTGCCAGCAGCACCTCTAGCGGGGGAGGTGAGACCCAGTACTTC. Translating gives CASSTSSGGGETQYF. The variable domain in full, completed from reference TRBV11-2 and TRBJ2-5, reads EAGVAQSPRYKIIEKRQSVAFWCNPISGHATLYWYQQILGQGPKLLIQFQNNGVVDDSQLPKDRFSAERLKGVDSTLKIQPAKLEDSAVYLCASSTSSGGGETQYFGPGTRLLVL.

This clonotype has a handful of counts. Because it lacks the conserved phenylalanine or tryptophan at the end, this CDR3 is likely a read error. The chain joins TRBV29-1 to TRBJ1-5; TRBD1 matches 7 bases. CDR3 length: 13 residues. From germline, CDR1 is SQVTM and CDR2 ANQGSEA. Trimming cost V 7 bases and J 6 bases; bases outside gene matches: 9. CDR3 sequence: CSALDRVGQPQHL. The DNA for the CDR3 is TGCAGCGCCCTTGACAGGGTCGGTCAGCCCCAGCATCTT.

This clonotype was picked up a small number of times. This chain joins TRBV12-3 or TRBV12-4 and TRBJ1-4; tentative D call: TRBD1 (5 bases). The CDR3 runs 14 residues. Trimming cost V 6 bases and J 8 bases, with 16 bases left between them. The DNA for the CDR3 is TGTGCCAGCAGCAATGGGTGGGACGGCGAAAAACTGTTTTTT. Protein sequence: CASSNGWDGEKLFF.

The chain recombines TRBV29-1 with TRBJ1-1; D not resolved. The CDR3 sequence is 13 residues long. V was trimmed by 5 bases and J by 3 bases, leaving 13 bases between them. Germline V gene data show CDR1 as SQVTM and CDR2 as ANQGSEA. The CDR3: CSVLYGGDTEAFF. As DNA, the CDR3 is TGCAGCGTTTTATATGGCGGGGACACTGAAGCTTTCTTT.

This clonotype was seen more than once but under ten times. The chain is built from TRBV29-1 and TRBJ2-6; 8 positions match TRBD1. With 3 bases clipped from V and 2 bases from J, the junction kept 9 bases outside the gene matches. The CDR3 contains 17 residues. The germline CDR1 and CDR2 sequences are SQVTM and ANQGSEA. The CDR3 DNA is TGCAGCGTTGACCCCGGACAGGGAGTAGCTGGGGCCAACGTCCTGACTTTC. Translating it yields CSVDPGQGVAGANVLTF.

CDR3 amino acids: CSAVLTGAFNQPQHF. As DNA, the CDR3 is TGCAGCGCCGTCCTGACAGGGGCCTTCAATCAGCCCCAGCATTTT. The V call is TRBV29-1, the J call TRBJ1-5, with 8 bases lining up with TRBD1. J was trimmed by 3 bases and V by 7 bases; bases with no gene match: 11. The CDR3 is made up of 15 amino acids. CDR1 SQVTM and CDR2 ANQGSEA come from the germline V gene.

CDR3 protein: CASSFPGQGTLVYGYTF. DNA of the CDR3: TGTGCCAGCAGCTTTCCGGGACAGGGAACTTTAGTCTATGGCTACACCTTC. V is TRBV7-8 and J is TRBJ1-2; 9 nucleotides align to TRBD1. The V and J ends lost 3 bases and 4 bases, in that order; junction bases with no gene match: 12. Germline values: CDR1 SGHVS, CDR2 FQNEAQ. This CDR3 spans 17 amino acids. Complete variable domain (other parts from reference TRBV7-8 and TRBJ1-2): GAGVSQSPRYKVAKRGQDVALRCDPISGHVSLFWYQQALGQGPEFLTYFQNEAQLDKSGLPSDRFFAERPEGSVSTLKIQRTQQEDSAVYLCASSFPGQGTLVYGYTFGSGTRLTVV.

The J gene is TRBJ1-2, the V gene TRBV20-1, with a weak D call TRBD1 (5 bases). This CDR3 has 15 residues. The germline gives CDR1 DFQATT, CDR2 SNEGSKA (reference sequence). V dropped 0 bases and J dropped 2 bases, with 13 bases sitting between them. DNA of the CDR3: TGCAGTGCTAGAGATGACCGACAGATCAACTATGGCTACACCTTC. This translates into CSARDDRQINYGYTF.

The CDR3 spells CASSLRARQFF. CDR3 nucleotide sequence: TGTGCCAGCAGCTTAAGAGCCCGGCAGTTCTTC. The V call is TRBV7-8, the J call TRBJ2-1; D uncertain. This CDR3 spans 11 amino acids. The V end was cut by 2 bases, the J end by 12 bases, with 8 bases between. CDR1 is SGHVS, CDR2 FQNEAQ, per germline.

The V call is TRBV5-1, the J call TRBJ2-2; 8 nucleotides match TRBD1. Germline assignment: CDR1 SGHRS and CDR2 YFSETQ. The CDR3 sequence is 17 residues long. The V and J ends lost 4 bases and 6 bases, in that order; junction bases with no gene match: 14. CDR3 sequence reads: CASSHLGDRGGSGELFF. The CDR3, as DNA: TGCGCCAGCAGCCACCTAGGAGACAGGGGTGGTTCCGGGGAGCTGTTTTTT. Supplemented by reference TRBV5-1 and TRBJ2-2, the full variable domain reads KAGVTQTPRYLIKTRGQQVTLSCSPISGHRSVSWYQQTPGQGLQFLFEYFSETQRNKGNFPGRFSGRQFSNSRSEMNVSTLELGDSALYLCASSHLGDRGGSGELFFGEGSRLTVL.

This clonotype appeared a few times. The chain couples TRBV12-3 or TRBV12-4 to TRBJ2-7; the match to TRBD1 covers 12 bases. The V segment lost 6 bases and the J segment 7 bases; nucleotides outside the gene matches: 7. The CDR3 totals 14 residues. CDR3 coding DNA: TGTGCCAGCAGCTCCGGGACAGGGGGCGTTGAGCAGTACTTC. This sequence encodes CASSSGTGGVEQYF.

The V gene is TRBV20-1, the J gene TRBJ2-7; no reliable D call. The CDR3 loop spans 18 amino acids. From germline, CDR1 is DFQATT and CDR2 SNEGSKA (reference sequence). Trimming shortened V by 6 bases and J by 1 base, and 28 bases separated the two germline ends. The CDR3 region has the DNA TGCAGTGCCCTACCATCGCACGACCGACCTTACAATTCCTACGAGCAGTACTTC. Translated, it gives CSALPSHDRPYNSYEQYF.

This clonotype was seen more than once but under ten times. The rearrangement uses TRBV28 and TRBJ2-5; 9 positions agree with TRBD1. There are 12 residues in the CDR3. From germline, CDR1 is MDHEN and CDR2 SYDVKM. J was trimmed by 4 bases and V by 7 bases; bases with no gene match: 1. As DNA, the CDR3 is TGTGCCAGCACGACAGGGGGAGAGACCCAGTACTTC. It translates to CASTTGGETQYF.

The chain joins TRBV5-1 to TRBJ1-6; perhaps TRBD1 as D (6 bases). With 0 bases removed from V and 2 bases from J, the gap between germline ends came to 9 bases. Germline values: CDR1 SGHRS, CDR2 YFSETQ. This CDR3 has 16 amino acids. The CDR3 spells CASSLGGDTYNSPLHF. The CDR3 DNA is TGCGCCAGCAGCTTGGGAGGGGACACCTATAATTCACCCCTCCACTTT.

This clonotype showed up just a few times. The V call is TRBV20-1, the J call TRBJ2-7; perhaps D is TRBD1 or TRBD2 (6 bases each). Germline V gene sequence: CDR1 DFQATT, CDR2 SNEGSKA (reference sequence). This CDR3 contains 13 residues. V lost 6 bases, J lost 4 bases, and 16 bases lay in between. The CDR3 DNA reads as TGCAGTGCCCCCAAGGGGGGCGCATACGAGCAGTACTTC. Translating gives CSAPKGGAYEQYF.

The J gene is TRBJ2-7, the V gene TRBV9, with 7 bases matching TRBD2. Germline V gene data show CDR1 as SGDLS and CDR2 as YYNGEE. CDR3 length: 15 residues. Trimming at V came to 0 bases and at J to 0 bases, leaving 3 bases not matched to a gene. CDR3 nucleotide sequence: TGTGCCAGCAGCGTAGAAGCGGGGAGCTCCTACGAGCAGTACTTC. This translates into CASSVEAGSSYEQYF.

This chain links TRBV15 with TRBJ2-3; D gene unclear. This CDR3 region has 13 residues. The V and J ends lost 5 bases and 6 bases respectively, with 12 bases between them. Germline loops: CDR1 LNHNV, CDR2 YYDKDF (reference sequence). CDR3 nucleotides: TGTGCCACCAGCCCCGACTCTGCTGATACGCAGTATTTT. Residues: CATSPDSADTQYF.

The chain combines TRBV2 with TRBJ2-7; 9 nucleotides line up with TRBD1. CDR3 length: 15 amino acids. With 6 bases clipped from V and 1 base from J, the junction kept 7 bases outside the gene matches. Germline-derived CDR1 and CDR2 are SNHLY and FYNNEI. The CDR3 DNA follows: TGTGCCAGCAGAAGGGACAGGGAAGTTTCCTACGAGCAGTACTTC. This sequence encodes CASRRDREVSYEQYF.

This clonotype was observed a handful of times. This sequence joins TRBV28 and TRBJ2-5; D possibly uses TRBD1 or TRBD2 (6 bases each). Trimming took 5 bases from V and 5 from J, leaving 18 bases between them. The CDR3 spans 15 residues. In germline, CDR1 is MDHEN, CDR2 SYDVKM. CDR3 nucleotides: TGTGCCAGCAGTAGCGCCGGGGGCGCATGGGAGACCCAGTACTTC. Protein: CASSSAGGAWETQYF. Variable domain in full (rest from reference TRBV28 and TRBJ2-5): DVKVTQSSRYLVKRTGEKVFLECVQDMDHENMFWYRQDPGLGLRLIYFSYDVKMKEKGDIPEGYSVSREKKERFSLILESASTNQTSMYLCASSSAGGAWETQYFGPGTRLLVL.

This clonotype was counted only a few times. This chain links TRBV7-2 with TRBJ1-4, with TRBD1 as a possible D gene (5 bases). Germline CDR1 is SGHTA and CDR2 is FQGNSA. V gave up 5 bases and J gave up 5 bases, with 21 bases separating them. This CDR3 comprises 17 residues. CDR3 nucleotide sequence: TGTGCCAGCAGCCTTATCCCGGGGGGTGGGACCAATGAAAAACTGTTTTTT. This encodes CASSLIPGGGTNEKLFF.

This clonotype has only a few counts. The rearrangement uses TRBV29-1 and TRBJ2-3; TRBD2 matches 9 bases. CDR1 SQVTM and CDR2 ANQGSEA come from the germline V gene. This CDR3 is built from 15 residues. V was clipped by 4 bases and J by 4 bases; unmatched bases: 9. The CDR3 DNA sequence: TGCAGCGTTGGGCAGACTAGCGGCTGGGCAGATACGCAGTATTTT. This codes for CSVGQTSGWADTQYF.